This entry lists 19 T cell receptor beta chains sequenced from one sample in a study of T cells in Graves' hyperthyroidism and ophthalmopathy. Amplification of TCR beta CDR3 regions used RNA as the template. Using the HTBI primer set, a first-round RT-PCR was run on the TCR CDR3. TCRdb called the multiplex PCR reads again in MiXCR, with one record for every CDR3 protein. Of more than 450,000 distinct CDR3 sequences listed, 20% were seen once; the top ten hold over 45%. Sequenced input: blood. These TCRs come from a man aged 35 to 55 with Graves' ophthalmopathy.

The CDR3 loop is CASSLARRGQGGSYEQYF. The CDR3 DNA is TGTGCCAGCAGCTTAGCACGCCGGGGGCAGGGAGGCTCCTACGAGCAGTACTTC. The chain recombines TRBV13 with TRBJ2-7; D could derive from TRBD1 or TRBD2 (6 bases each). V was clipped by 1 base and J by 0 bases, with 19 bases between them. Germline-derived CDR1 and CDR2 are PRHDT and FYEKMQ (reference sequence). The CDR3 totals 18 residues.

This clonotype occurred a few times. The rearrangement links TRBV20-1 to TRBJ1-1, with 10 positions matching TRBD1. V was clipped by 5 bases and J by 0 bases; unmatched bases: 12. Germline CDR1 is DFQATT and CDR2 is SNEGSKA (reference sequence). The CDR3 is 17 amino acids. In DNA, the CDR3 is TGCAGTGCTGACAGACAGGGGGCAGTGGGAATGAACACTGAAGCTTTCTTT. Its translation is CSADRQGAVGMNTEAFF.

V gene TRBV18 combines with J gene TRBJ1-2; no clear D. The germline V gene has CDR1 KGHSH and CDR2 LQKENI. Between the trimmed V and J ends, which lost 2 bases and 6 bases, there was a span of 13 bases. The CDR3 is 14 amino acids. The chain's CDR3 is CASSPTDRSHGYTF. CDR3 bases: TGTGCCAGCTCACCAACCGACCGGTCTCATGGCTACACCTTC. Supplemented by reference TRBV18 and TRBJ1-2, the full variable domain reads NAGVMQNPRHLVRRRGQEARLRCSPMKGHSHVYWYRQLPEEGLKFMVYLQKENIIDESGMPKERFSAEFPKEGPSILRIQQVVRGDSAAYFCASSPTDRSHGYTFGSGTRLTVV.

In its sample, this clonotype was seen many times. The chain couples TRBV28 to TRBJ2-7, with 9 positions matching TRBD1. From germline, CDR1 is MDHEN and CDR2 SYDVKM. This CDR3 region has 16 residues. Trimming took 4 bases from V and 4 from J; bases not matched to a gene: 11. CDR3: CASSSPPLGQGYEQYF. The DNA of the CDR3 is TGTGCCAGCAGTTCACCGCCCTTGGGACAGGGATACGAGCAGTACTTC.

This clonotype occurred many times. The chain employs TRBV20-1 and TRBJ2-7; 9 bases fit TRBD1. The CDR3 length is 13 residues. The V and J ends lost 7 bases and 3 bases, in that order; junction bases with no gene match: 7. Germline V gene lookup returns CDR1 DFQATT and CDR2 SNEGSKA (reference sequence). The CDR3 sequence is CSGLGQGNYEQYF. CDR3 nucleotide sequence: TGCAGTGGACTCGGACAGGGGAACTACGAGCAGTACTTC.

This clonotype appeared a single time. This may come from a read error, since a much larger clone is one base off. The chain links TRBV7-2 to TRBJ2-5; either TRBD1 or TRBD2 may supply D (6 bases each). The CDR3 totals 14 residues. Germline values: CDR1 SGHTA, CDR2 FQGNSA. CDR3 protein: CASSSSGGLETQCF. In DNA, the CDR3 is TGTGCCAGCAGCTCTAGTGGGGGGCTAGAGACCCAGTGCTTC.

This clonotype was detected ten times or more. CDR3 in amino acids: CASSLMGVGQGYYEQYF. In DNA form, the CDR3 reads TGTGCCAGCAGTTTGATGGGGGTTGGACAGGGCTACTACGAGCAGTACTTC. The chain uses TRBV28 and TRBJ2-7; TRBD1 aligns across 8 bases. The V gene's germline CDR1 is MDHEN and CDR2 SYDVKM. This CDR3 comprises 17 residues. V was clipped by 3 bases and J by 3 bases; unmatched bases: 13. Filled out from reference TRBV28 and TRBJ2-7, the complete variable domain reads DVKVTQSSRYLVKRTGEKVFLECVQDMDHENMFWYRQDPGLGLRLIYFSYDVKMKEKGDIPEGYSVSREKKERFSLILESASTNQTSMYLCASSLMGVGQGYYEQYFGPGTRLTVT.

The rearrangement links TRBV27 to TRBJ2-7; D not resolved. In germline, CDR1 is MNHEY, CDR2 SMNVEV (reference sequence). The CDR3 totals 13 residues. V lost 4 bases, J lost 2 bases, and 9 bases lay in between. In DNA form, the CDR3 reads TGTGCCAGCAGTTCAATCCCAACCTACGAGCAGTACTTC. Translated, it gives CASSSIPTYEQYF.

Many counts were recorded for this clonotype. The rearrangement links TRBV5-1 to TRBJ2-3; possible D gene TRBD2, 5 bases. The CDR3 is 17 residues long. Per the germline V gene, CDR1 is SGHRS and CDR2 is YFSETQ. Trimming stripped 3 bases from V and 4 bases from J, with 21 bases between. The CDR3 bases are TGCGCCAGCAGCTACGATCAAGCGGCACCCCCTCCAGATACGCAGTATTTT. Translated, it gives CASSYDQAAPPPDTQYF.

This clonotype was counted a few times. The chain links TRBV7-9 to TRBJ2-2; no reliable D call. V was trimmed by 6 bases and J by 7 bases, leaving 15 bases between them. This CDR3 is built from 14 residues. CDR1 SEHNR and CDR2 FQNEAQ come from the germline V gene (reference sequence). CDR3 DNA: TGTGCCAGCAGTATATCCGAGAAGGGCGGGGAGCTGTTTTTT. It specifies CASSISEKGGELFF.

This clonotype was observed a few times. The V call is TRBV5-1, the J call TRBJ2-6; 7 bases match TRBD2. CDR3 length: 15 amino acids. Germline V gene lookup returns CDR1 SGHRS and CDR2 YFSETQ. Trimming cost V 4 bases and J 4 bases; bases outside gene matches: 5. CDR3 bases: TGCGCCAGCAGCGCTCGGGGGGAGGGGGCCAACGTCCTGACTTTC. Translation gives CASSARGEGANVLTF.

Concerning this clonotype itself: Germline is not matched at one junction end, which may reflect a read error. The V call is TRBV19, the J call TRBJ2-6; D remains unclear. Germline V gene lookup returns CDR1 LNHDA and CDR2 SQIVND (reference sequence). The CDR3 spans 16 residues. CDR3 DNA sequence: TGTGCCAGTAGTATAGACGCTCGGCCTAGGGCCAACGTCCTGGCTTTC. Translation: CASSIDARPRANVLAF.

The chain couples TRBV5-1 to TRBJ1-3; D remains unclear. CDR1 SGHRS and CDR2 YFSETQ come from the germline V gene. There are 16 residues in the CDR3. With 1 base removed from V and 0 bases from J, the gap between germline ends came to 11 bases. DNA for the CDR3: TGCGCCAGCAGCTTGATTGAGGTCCGCTCTGGAAACACCATATATTTT. As protein: CASSLIEVRSGNTIYF.

The table lists this clonotype with a few counts. The chain is built from TRBV20-1 and TRBJ2-3; 12 bases match TRBD2. The CDR3 spans 15 residues. V was pared by 7 bases and J by 2 bases, with 7 bases of the junction left unmatched. Looked up from germline, CDR1 is DFQATT and CDR2 is SNEGSKA (reference sequence). CDR3 residues: CSGTSGGSFTDTQYF. In DNA form, the CDR3 reads TGCAGTGGTACTAGCGGGGGGTCCTTCACAGATACGCAGTATTTT.

This clonotype was counted a few times. The chain carries TRBV3-1 and TRBJ2-3; possibly TRBD2 for D (6 bases). V lost 0 bases and J lost 6, with 13 bases in between. The CDR3 is 15 amino acids. Germline CDR1 LGHDT, CDR2 YNNKEL (reference sequence). CDR3 DNA: TGTGCCAGCAGCCAAGAAGCGGGCCCCACGGATACGCAGTATTTT. It yields the protein CASSQEAGPTDTQYF.

The table lists this clonotype with many counts. The CDR3 DNA reads as TGCGCCAGCAGCCACGACAGGGATGGGAACACTGAAGCTTTCTTT. Its translation: CASSHDRDGNTEAFF. V usage is TRBV4-1 and J usage is TRBJ1-1; TRBD1 agrees at 7 bases. V dropped 3 bases and J dropped 1; count of bases not matched to a gene: 5. In germline, CDR1 is MGHRA, CDR2 YSYEKL. The CDR3 covers 15 residues.

This clonotype was counted a few times. The rearrangement links TRBV18 to TRBJ2-4; tentative D call: TRBD1 (6 bases). The CDR3 totals 17 residues. Germline V lookup: CDR1 KGHSH, CDR2 LQKENI. Trimming shortened V by 6 bases and J by 0 bases, and 18 bases separated the two germline ends. CDR3 DNA sequence: TGTGCCAGCTCGCCTACCCGGCAGGGGTTAGCCAAAAACATTCAGTACTTC. This sequence encodes CASSPTRQGLAKNIQYF.

This clonotype was observed at least ten times. As DNA, the CDR3 is TGTGCCAGCAGTTCCGACAGGGCGAGGAGATCACCCCTCCACTTT. It is translated as CASSSDRARRSPLHF. V gene TRBV12-3 or TRBV12-4 combines with J gene TRBJ1-6; 7 bases fit TRBD1. J lost 10 bases, V lost 4 bases, and 10 bases had no gene match. The CDR3 totals 15 residues.

This clonotype has only one observation. The rearrangement links TRBV20-1 to TRBJ2-7; D not certain. CDR3 length equals 15 residues. Germline-derived CDR1 and CDR2 are DFQATT and SNEGSKA (reference sequence). V gave up 0 bases and J gave up 0 bases, with 12 bases separating them. CDR3 in DNA: TGCAGTGCTAGAGATCGCCGGACCTTCTCCTACGAGCAGTACTTC. Translated, it gives CSARDRRTFSYEQYF.